A single sample gave rise to the 11 T cell receptor beta chains below, sequenced in a study of blood T cells in healthy people across ages. With a J-beta primer mix and a sample-barcoded 5' primer, a second PCR ran about 7 to 12 cycles. TCRdb independently ran MiXCR on the 5' RACE reads; one entry per CDR3 protein. The table includes about 1.5 million distinct CDR3 sequences, roughly 43% detected once. Sample: blood. The receptors were sampled from a woman between 18 and 30 years old in good health.

Comments on this clonotype: A junction boundary mismatches the germline segment, possibly from a read error. The genes are TRBV20-1 and TRBJ1-5; D gene ambiguous. Germline assignment: CDR1 DFQATT and CDR2 SNEGSKA (reference sequence). The CDR3 totals 17 residues. CDR3 sequence (DNA): TGCGGTGCTAGAGTCCTCCCGGGGAGGATTGGGAATCAGCCCCAGCATTTT. Translating gives CGARVLPGRIGNQPQHF.

As concerns this clonotype: Possible read error: a much larger clone is one base away. The chain combines TRBV12-3 or TRBV12-4 with TRBJ1-2, with 9 bases that match TRBD1. V shed 6 bases, J shed 1 base, and the junction held 9 bases outside the gene matches. The CDR3 spans 16 residues. This CDR3 reads CASRRDRAGINYGYTF. Written as DNA, the CDR3 is TGTGCCAGCAGAAGGGACAGGGCAGGGATTAACTATGGCTACACCTTC.

Written as DNA, the CDR3 is TGCAGTGCTAGAGTCGGAGGACAGGGAGTCTATGGCTACACCTTC. Its translation is CSARVGGQGVYGYTF. The chain combines TRBV20-1 with TRBJ1-2; 8 bases line up with TRBD1. Germline V CDR1 and CDR2: DFQATT, SNEGSKA (reference sequence). The CDR3 length is 15 residues. J was trimmed by 4 bases and V by 1 base; bases with no gene match: 8.

CDR3 in DNA: TGTGCCAGCAGCTTGGACGGGGCAAATGAAAAACTGTTTTTT. As protein: CASSLDGANEKLFF. The chain employs TRBV5-6 and TRBJ1-4; D is possibly TRBD1 (5 bases). CDR1 SGHDT and CDR2 YYEEEE come from the germline V gene. CDR3 length equals 14 residues. The V gene lost 0 bases and the J gene lost 5 bases, with 8 bases spanning the gap. Variable domain in full (rest from reference TRBV5-6 and TRBJ1-4): DAGVTQSPTHLIKTRGQQVTLRCSPKSGHDTVSWYQQALGQGPQFIFQYYEEEERQRGNFPDRFSGHQFPNYSSELNVNALLLGDSALYLCASSLDGANEKLFFGSGTQLSVL.

CDR3 region: CAISEGQVIYEQYF. The DNA of the CDR3 is TGTGCCATCAGTGAAGGGCAGGTCATCTACGAGCAGTACTTC. The genes are TRBV10-3 and TRBJ2-7; unclear D gene. The CDR3 extends over 14 amino acids. V gave up 3 bases and J gave up 3 bases, with 12 bases separating them. Germline values: CDR1 ENHRY, CDR2 SYGVKD.

This clonotype was detected ten times or more. CDR3 nucleotide sequence: TGCAGTGCTAGACTAGGGAGCTACGAGCAGTACTTC. It encodes CSARLGSYEQYF. This sequence joins TRBV20-1 and TRBJ2-7; D is possibly TRBD2 (5 bases). Per the germline V gene, CDR1 is DFQATT and CDR2 is SNEGSKA (reference sequence). The CDR3 is 12 amino acids. The V end lost 2 bases, the J end lost 3 bases, and 8 bases lay between the germline ends.

This clonotype was recorded a few times. The V gene is TRBV5-1, the J gene TRBJ1-1; 8 bases are shared with TRBD1. The CDR3 totals 15 residues. The germline CDR1 and CDR2 sequences are SGHRS and YFSETQ. Trimming removed 4 bases from V and 0 bases from J; junction bases left unmatched: 5. CDR3 protein: CASSVNRGMNTEAFF. The CDR3 nucleotides read TGCGCCAGCAGCGTCAACAGGGGGATGAACACTGAAGCTTTCTTT.

The CDR3 spells CASSIVGGSDEQYF. The CDR3 nucleotides read TGTGCCAGTAGTATAGTAGGGGGGAGTGACGAGCAGTACTTC. The chain joins TRBV19 to TRBJ2-5; either TRBD1 or TRBD2 may supply D (6 bases each). Judging by the DNA end, TRBJ2-7 fits better; the J call may be wrong. This CDR3 is 14 amino acids long. Germline V gene lookup returns CDR1 LNHDA and CDR2 SQIVND (reference sequence).

A few counts support this clonotype. The CDR3 loop is CASSYLMREKHPGRNEQFF. The CDR3 nucleotides are TGTGCCAGCAGTTACCTGATGAGGGAAAAACATCCGGGGAGGAATGAGCAGTTCTTC. J is TRBJ2-1 and V is TRBV6-2 or TRBV6-3; maybe TRBD2 (6 bases). The germline V gene has CDR1 MNHEY and CDR2 SVGEGT. V dropped 2 bases and J dropped 7 bases, with 27 bases sitting between them. CDR3 length: 19 residues.

Only a few counts were recorded for this clonotype. The chain couples TRBV6-5 to TRBJ2-3; 7 nucleotides line up with TRBD1. V was clipped by 2 bases and J by 4 bases; unmatched bases: 12. Germline V lookup: CDR1 MNHEY, CDR2 SVGAGI. This CDR3 is built from 17 residues. CDR3 in DNA: TGTGCCAGCAGTTACGCGGCGAGGGGGCGCAGGGCAGATACGCAGTATTTT. It codes for CASSYAARGRRADTQYF.

The rearrangement links TRBV4-1 to TRBJ2-6; D unclear. Germline V gives CDR1 MGHRA, CDR2 YSYEKL. The CDR3 totals 16 residues. V dropped 1 base and J dropped 0 bases, with 7 bases sitting between them. The CDR3 DNA is TGCGCCAGCAGCCAAGTGCTTAGCTCTGGGGCCAACGTCCTGACTTTC. It specifies CASSQVLSSGANVLTF.